A single sample is the source of the 26 T cell receptor beta chains below, sequenced in a study of shared clonotypes between healthy human individuals. Profiling relied on immunoSEQ multiplex PCR, and the TCRdb table lists in-frame clones only, not all of them. The profile shows roughly 1.4 million clones, about 98.5% of them singletons. Material for sequencing was naive CD4+ T cells sorted from blood. Stated subset: CD45RA+ positively selected. Receptors were obtained from a young man in good health.

This clone came up once. The chain links TRBV5-1 to TRBJ2-5, with TRBD2 identical over 10 bases. Looked up from germline, CDR1 is SGHRS and CDR2 is YFSETQ. This CDR3 spans 16 amino acids. The trim removed 0 bases at V and 3 bases at J, leaving 5 bases unmatched. Here the CDR3 reads CASSLEPSGSKETQYF. The CDR3 region has the DNA TGCGCCAGCAGCTTGGAGCCTAGCGGGAGCAAAGAGACCCAGTACTTC.

This chain links TRBV18 with TRBJ2-1; the D call may be TRBD1 or TRBD2 (5 bases each). The CDR3 extends over 14 amino acids. The germline V gene has CDR1 KGHSH and CDR2 LQKENI. V gave up 3 bases and J gave up 7 bases, with 13 bases separating them. CDR3 DNA sequence: TGTGCCAGCTCACCTTCGTGGGGGAGAAATGAGCAGTTCTTC. Amino acids: CASSPSWGRNEQFF. The whole variable domain, remainder taken from reference TRBV18 and TRBJ2-1, is NAGVMQNPRHLVRRRGQEARLRCSPMKGHSHVYWYRQLPEEGLKFMVYLQKENIIDESGMPKERFSAEFPKEGPSILRIQQVVRGDSAAYFCASSPSWGRNEQFFGPGTRLTVL.

The chain has TRBV28 and TRBJ2-1; TRBD2 agrees at 11 bases. The CDR3 covers 16 residues. Germline trimming cut 5 bases from V and 9 bases from J; bases unmatched to any gene: 12. Germline assignment: CDR1 MDHEN and CDR2 SYDVKM. CDR3 coding DNA: TGTGCCAGCAGTCCACTTAGCGGGAGGGCCTGGGGTGAGCAGTTCTTC. It yields the protein CASSPLSGRAWGEQFF.

This rearrangement joins TRBV28 to TRBJ1-1; D ambiguous. In germline, CDR1 is MDHEN, CDR2 SYDVKM. This CDR3 comprises 12 residues. Trimming shortened V by 4 bases and J by 4 bases, and 7 bases separated the two germline ends. CDR3 nucleotide sequence: TGTGCCAGCAGTTGGGTCGGCACTGAAGCTTTCTTT. It is translated as CASSWVGTEAFF.

This chain connects TRBV11-2 to TRBJ1-4; 8 positions agree with TRBD1. Trimming at V came to 5 bases and at J to 7 bases, leaving 9 bases not matched to a gene. CDR3 size: 15 residues. Per the germline V gene, CDR1 is SGHAT and CDR2 is FQNNGV. The CDR3 protein is CASSGGQALLEKLFF. CDR3 coding DNA: TGTGCCAGCAGCGGGGGACAGGCCCTGCTTGAAAAACTGTTTTTT. The full variable domain, rest sourced from reference TRBV11-2 and TRBJ1-4, is EAGVAQSPRYKIIEKRQSVAFWCNPISGHATLYWYQQILGQGPKLLIQFQNNGVVDDSQLPKDRFSAERLKGVDSTLKIQPAKLEDSAVYLCASSGGQALLEKLFFGSGTQLSVL.

The chain is built from TRBV9 and TRBJ2-7; D uncertain. The CDR3 length is 14 residues. V was trimmed by 0 bases and J by 7 bases, leaving 14 bases between them. Germline V CDR1 and CDR2: SGDLS, YYNGEE. The CDR3 protein is CASSVDVGGFEQYF. The CDR3, as DNA: TGTGCCAGCAGCGTAGATGTGGGTGGTTTTGAGCAGTACTTC.

This CDR3 is CASSFRLGTDTQYF. CDR3 nucleotides: TGTGCCAGCAGCTTCCGATTGGGCACAGATACGCAGTATTTT. The V call is TRBV5-4, the J call TRBJ2-3; D ambiguous. This CDR3 has 14 residues. CDR1 is SGHNT, CDR2 YYREEE, per germline (reference sequence). Trimming took 2 bases from V and 1 from J, leaving 8 bases between them.

With respect to this clone: The identical CDR3 is also encoded by other nucleotide sequences in the sample. The chain recombines TRBV18 with TRBJ2-1; 8 bases align to TRBD2. CDR1 and CDR2 (germline): KGHSH, LQKENI. This CDR3 is built from 14 residues. V lost 3 bases, J lost 4 bases, and 2 bases stayed unmatched. The CDR3 coding sequence is TGTGCCAGCTCACCTTCTAGCGGGTACAATGAGCAGTTCTTC. It is translated as CASSPSSGYNEQFF.

This chain joins TRBV7-9 and TRBJ1-2; unclear D gene. V lost 2 bases, J lost 6 bases, and 16 bases lay in between. The germline CDR1 and CDR2 sequences are SEHNR and FQNEAQ (reference sequence). This CDR3 spans 15 amino acids. CDR3 coding DNA: TGTGCCAGCAGCTTAACGGAGGGTCTGGCAAATGGCTACACCTTC. It translates to CASSLTEGLANGYTF.

The rearrangement joins TRBV7-9 to TRBJ1-5, with D uncertain. Trimming left V 5 bases short and J 5 bases short, with 16 bases between. Germline CDR1 reads SEHNR; CDR2 reads FQNEAQ (reference sequence). CDR3 length equals 15 residues. The CDR3 sequence is CASSNGGRPDQPQHF. The CDR3 coding sequence is TGTGCCAGCAGCAATGGAGGGAGGCCCGATCAGCCCCAGCATTTT.

The J gene is TRBJ2-7, the V gene TRBV19, with D possibly being TRBD1 (6 bases). Germline assignment: CDR1 LNHDA and CDR2 SQIVND (reference sequence). Trimming cost V 6 bases and J 2 bases, with 14 bases left between them. The CDR3 sequence is 14 residues long. The CDR3: CASSYRVAPYEQYF. The CDR3 nucleotides are TGTGCCAGTAGCTACAGGGTTGCGCCCTACGAGCAGTACTTC.

This chain uses TRBV18 with TRBJ2-3; 8 positions match TRBD2. The V gene end was trimmed by 4 bases and the J gene end by 1 base; junction bases not matched to a gene: 4. Germline CDR1 and CDR2: KGHSH and LQKENI. The CDR3 runs to 15 residues. CDR3 residues: CASSLLTSGTDTQYF. CDR3 sequence (DNA): TGTGCCAGCTCACTTTTGACTAGCGGCACAGATACGCAGTATTTT.

This chain links TRBV28 with TRBJ2-3; D ambiguous. Germline V CDR1 and CDR2: MDHEN, SYDVKM. The V end lost 6 bases, the J end lost 4 bases, and 17 bases lay between the germline ends. This CDR3 spans 15 amino acids. CDR3 nucleotide sequence: TGTGCCAGCAGACTTACCGCGCCGGCCTCAGATACGCAGTATTTT. Its protein product is CASRLTAPASDTQYF.

The chain recombines TRBV5-6 with TRBJ1-5; no definite D call. Germline assignment: CDR1 SGHDT and CDR2 YYEEEE. Trimming took 5 bases from V and 3 from J, leaving 6 bases between them. This CDR3 contains 12 residues. CDR3 residues: CASSRTNQPQHF. The CDR3 DNA follows: TGTGCCAGCAGTAGGACCAATCAGCCCCAGCATTTT.

V usage is TRBV19 and J usage is TRBJ2-1; 9 bases are shared with TRBD2. Trimming removed 4 bases from V and 4 bases from J; junction bases left unmatched: 5. CDR1 LNHDA and CDR2 SQIVND come from the germline V gene (reference sequence). This CDR3 comprises 15 residues. CDR3 sequence reads: CASSTPSGTYNEQFF. CDR3 DNA sequence: TGTGCCAGTAGTACCCCTAGCGGGACTTACAATGAGCAGTTCTTC.

The rearrangement uses TRBV11-3 and TRBJ2-1; 9 nucleotides match TRBD2. CDR1 and CDR2 (germline): SGHNT, YENEEA. With 3 bases clipped from V and 7 bases from J, the junction kept 4 bases outside the gene matches. CDR3 length: 14 residues. CDR3 amino acids: CASSFSGSRNEQFF. CDR3 in DNA: TGTGCCAGCAGCTTTAGCGGGAGTCGGAATGAGCAGTTCTTC.

The chain combines TRBV5-5 with TRBJ2-2, with D perhaps assigned TRBD1 or TRBD2 (5 bases each). The CDR3 extends over 13 amino acids. V was trimmed by 3 bases and J by 7 bases, leaving 10 bases between them. Germline V lookup: CDR1 SGHKS, CDR2 YYEKEE (reference sequence). The CDR3 sequence: CASSSLGVGELFF. The DNA for the CDR3 is TGTGCCAGCAGCTCCCTGGGGGTCGGGGAGCTGTTTTTT.

V and J are TRBV5-1 and TRBJ2-1; 11 bases are a match to TRBD2. The CDR3 has 16 amino acids. With 4 bases clipped from V and 4 bases from J, the junction kept 7 bases outside the gene matches. The germline CDR1 and CDR2 sequences are SGHRS and YFSETQ. The CDR3 spells CASSPDGTSGYNEQFF. As DNA, the CDR3 is TGCGCCAGCAGCCCGGACGGGACTAGCGGATACAATGAGCAGTTCTTC.

This chain connects TRBV7-8 to TRBJ2-7; no firm D call. Trimming removed 1 base from V and 3 bases from J, with 7 bases in between. CDR1 and CDR2 (germline): SGHVS, FQNEAQ. This CDR3 contains 13 residues. The CDR3 nucleotides are TGTGCCAGCAGCTTAGGCCGTAACTACGAGCAGTACTTC. Protein: CASSLGRNYEQYF.

Written as DNA, the CDR3 is TGTGCCAGCAGCTTAGATGGGGGGCCGGGGAGCAATCAGCCCCAGCATTTT. It yields the protein CASSLDGGPGSNQPQHF. This sequence joins TRBV7-8 and TRBJ1-5; maybe TRBD1 (6 bases). The CDR3 is made up of 17 amino acids. The V end was cut by 1 base, the J end by 1 base, with 14 bases between. The germline V gene has CDR1 SGHVS and CDR2 FQNEAQ.

V and J are TRBV4-3 and TRBJ1-2, with D perhaps TRBD1 (5 bases). In germline, CDR1 is LGHNA, CDR2 YSLEER. CDR3 length equals 15 residues. The V and J ends lost 0 bases and 4 bases respectively, with 12 bases between them. The CDR3 region is CASSQDQAGSYGYTF. In DNA form, the CDR3 reads TGCGCCAGCAGCCAAGATCAGGCAGGGAGCTATGGCTACACCTTC.

V and J are TRBV29-1 and TRBJ2-1, with D possibly matching TRBD1 (5 bases). CDR3 size: 14 residues. Germline loops: CDR1 SQVTM, CDR2 ANQGSEA. The V end was cut by 0 bases, the J end by 2 bases, with 8 bases between. The CDR3 region is CSVEDRATYNEQFF. Here the CDR3 DNA reads TGCAGCGTTGAAGACAGGGCCACCTACAATGAGCAGTTCTTC.

The rearrangement uses TRBV4-1 and TRBJ2-7, with D perhaps TRBD2 (6 bases). The CDR3 totals 16 residues. With 0 bases removed from V and 0 bases from J, the gap between germline ends came to 12 bases. CDR1 and CDR2 from the germline V gene are MGHRA and YSYEKL. DNA of the CDR3: TGCGCCAGCAGCCAAGAATTGGCTAGCGTCTCCTACGAGCAGTACTTC. This codes for CASSQELASVSYEQYF.

This clone was picked up one time. The V gene is TRBV7-9, the J gene TRBJ2-3, with 10 bases identical to TRBD2. V lost 1 base and J lost 6; bases outside the gene matches: 7. The CDR3 covers 16 residues. Germline CDR1 SEHNR, CDR2 FQNEAQ (reference sequence). In DNA, the CDR3 is TGTGCCAGCAGCTTAGGGCTAGCGGGAGATTGGGATACGCAGTATTTT. Protein sequence: CASSLGLAGDWDTQYF.

The chain combines TRBV28 with TRBJ2-7; tentative D call: TRBD2 (5 bases). V was cut by 3 bases and J by 0 bases, with 6 bases left in between. The germline V gene encodes CDR1 MDHEN and CDR2 SYDVKM. CDR3 length: 13 residues. DNA for the CDR3: TGTGCCAGCAGTTTCGAGGGCTCCTACGAGCAGTACTTC. Its translation: CASSFEGSYEQYF.

This chain uses TRBV6-5 with TRBJ2-5, with 9 bases identical to TRBD1. The CDR3 runs to 14 residues. V gave up 4 bases and J gave up 5 bases; unmatched junction bases: 5. CDR1 and CDR2 from the germline V gene are MNHEY and SVGAGI. The CDR3 region is CASSSTGGGETQYF. The CDR3 region has the DNA TGTGCCAGCAGTTCGACAGGGGGTGGGGAGACCCAGTACTTC.